This TCR beta chain was identified in a study of T cell responses to AZD1222 COVID-19 vaccine. Repertoires were generated with immunoSEQ multiplex PCR, while TCRdb's copy carries only in-frame clones and drops some. This sample yields 130,000 to 150,000 clones, of which 80% to 90% are seen a single time; roughly 1.7% belongs to the top ten. Trimming took off 3 bases at V and 5 bases at J, with 13 bases between the two ends. This CDR3 spans 14 amino acids. The germline gives CDR1 MDHEN, CDR2 SYDVKM. Study results and caveats: Baseline seropositives among AZD1222 recipients totaled only five or six. Vaccination with two AZD1222 doses was followed by a rise in Spike-specific TCR breadth and depth. It should be noted that donors were predominantly white British and more often female, and clonal diversity was possibly underestimated.

Concerning this clone itself: The antigen remains undetermined.

The rearrangement uses TRBV28 and TRBJ2-5; no reliable D call. The source material was peripheral blood, sampled on day 0 of AZD1222 vaccination. This TCR derives from an adult in good health. In nucleotides, the CDR3 is TGTGCCAGCAGTTTGGTTGGTTTAGGCGAGACCCAGTACTTC. Residues: CASSLVGLGETQYF.